The 3 T cell receptor beta chains reported below all come from one sample, sequenced in a study of technical replicates of blood from a few donors. The table came from immunoSEQ multiplex PCR; TCRdb's copy has only in-frame clones and leaves some out. The repertoire includes approximately 84,000 clones, roughly 98% of them detected once, and around 0.15% sits in the top ten. Sequenced sample: T cells isolated from PBMCs. The receptors were sampled from a human donor in good health.

The genes are TRBV28 and TRBJ2-3, with a tentative D call TRBD1 (6 bases). The CDR3 runs 15 residues. Germline V lookup: CDR1 MDHEN, CDR2 SYDVKM. Trimming cost V 6 bases and J 1 base, with 14 bases left between them. As DNA, the CDR3 is TGTGCCAGCAGGCCATACAGGGTAGGCACAGATACGCAGTATTTT. This gives the protein CASRPYRVGTDTQYF.

V is TRBV6-1 and J is TRBJ2-5; TRBD1 matches 8 bases. CDR3 length: 13 residues. The J segment lost 5 bases and the V segment lost 6 bases, leaving 5 bases of the junction unmatched. Germline values: CDR1 MNHNS, CDR2 SASEGT. The CDR3 region has the DNA TGTGCCAGCAGAGTGACAGGGGAGGAGACCCAGTACTTC. Encoded protein: CASRVTGEETQYF.

V is TRBV10-1 and J is TRBJ2-7; 10 bases line up with TRBD2. V lost 4 bases, J lost 4 bases, and 4 bases stayed unmatched. CDR1 is WNHNN and CDR2 is SYGVQD in the germline V gene (reference sequence). This CDR3 is built from 14 residues. CDR3 nucleotides: TGCGCCAGCAGTGCTAGCGGGAGTAAGTACGAGCAGTACTTC. Protein sequence: CASSASGSKYEQYF.